The 20 T cell receptor beta chains below come from one sample, sequenced in a study of T cell repertoires and HLA-DP antigens. Their recognized antigens are unknown. The protocol was immunoSEQ multiplex PCR, while the TCRdb copy is restricted to in-frame clones and leaves out a portion. Here the sample spans some 110,000 clones, approximately 92% being singletons. The sample taken for sequencing was CD4+ T cells from PBMCs. Receptors were obtained from a woman under 30 in good health and CMV-seronegative.

The CDR3 is CASSLTRGLPLHF. DNA for the CDR3: TGTGCCAGCAGCTTAACTCGGGGCCTACCCCTCCACTTT. The V call is TRBV11-2, the J call TRBJ1-6; perhaps TRBD1 as D (5 bases). Looked up from germline, CDR1 is SGHAT and CDR2 is FQNNGV. V lost 2 bases, J lost 12 bases, and 11 bases lay in between. The CDR3 spans 13 residues.

This clone appeared once. The V gene is TRBV19, the J gene TRBJ2-1; 11 positions match TRBD2. The CDR3 has 18 amino acids. The germline V gene encodes CDR1 LNHDA and CDR2 SQIVND (reference sequence). V lost 3 bases and J lost 4; bases outside the gene matches: 11. Here the CDR3 DNA reads TGTGCCAGTAGTATCTTTAGACTAGCGGGGTCCCAGTACAATGAGCAGTTCTTC. Protein sequence: CASSIFRLAGSQYNEQFF.

V is TRBV28 and J is TRBJ2-7; 9 bases are a match to TRBD2. CDR1 MDHEN and CDR2 SYDVKM come from the germline V gene. The CDR3 has 16 residues. Trimming cost V 3 bases and J 0 bases; bases outside gene matches: 6. CDR3 loop: CASSFGLAGLSYEQYF. Written as DNA, the CDR3 is TGTGCCAGCAGTTTTGGGCTAGCGGGACTCTCCTACGAGCAGTACTTC.

With respect to this clone: One end of the junction does not line up with germline, which may come from a read error. The chain joins TRBV4-2 to TRBJ2-1, with 8 bases fitting TRBD2. This CDR3 has 16 residues. Germline V gene sequence: CDR1 LGHNA, CDR2 YNFKEQ. The DNA for the CDR3 is TGTGCCAGCAGCCTCGCCGGGGGGGCCTCCTCCAATGAGCAGTTCTTC. Protein product: CASSLAGGASSNEQFF.

This chain connects TRBV6-5 to TRBJ2-1; the D gene is possibly TRBD2 (7 bases). This CDR3 comprises 14 residues. Between the trimmed V and J ends, which lost 7 bases and 7 bases, there was a span of 17 bases. Per the germline V gene, CDR1 is MNHEY and CDR2 is SVGAGI. CDR3 DNA: TGTGCCAGCAACTATAAGGGGGGACTAAATGAGCAGTTCTTC. It is translated as CASNYKGGLNEQFF.

This clone was picked up one time. V is TRBV19 and J is TRBJ2-2; D gene ambiguous. Trimming pared 4 bases from V and 1 base from J, leaving 13 bases between. The CDR3 is 16 amino acids. Germline V lookup: CDR1 LNHDA, CDR2 SQIVND (reference sequence). The CDR3 DNA sequence: TGTGCCAGTAGTACCCTTTCAGCGCGGAACACCGGGGAGCTGTTTTTT. Translating it yields CASSTLSARNTGELFF.

The chain employs TRBV7-2 and TRBJ2-3, with 11 bases aligning to TRBD2. Germline V gene lookup returns CDR1 SGHTA and CDR2 FQGNSA. The CDR3 consists of 18 residues. J was trimmed by 3 bases and V by 1 base; bases with no gene match: 9. CDR3 in amino acids: CASSLVASGGLGTDTQYF. CDR3 sequence (DNA): TGTGCCAGCAGCTTAGTGGCTAGCGGGGGGTTAGGGACAGATACGCAGTATTTT.

The chain uses TRBV7-3 and TRBJ2-1; D uncertain. The V gene's germline CDR1 is SGHTA and CDR2 FQGTGA. The germline V and J ends were trimmed by 0 bases and 2 bases, with 11 bases remaining between them. The CDR3 spans 16 residues. The CDR3 DNA reads TGTGCCAGCAGCTTAACTACGGGCCAGCCCTACAATGAGCAGTTCTTC. Amino acids: CASSLTTGQPYNEQFF.

This clone appeared a single time. J is TRBJ1-1 and V is TRBV5-4; D is ambiguous. The germline V and J ends were trimmed by 6 bases and 1 base, with 16 bases remaining between them. The CDR3 extends over 15 amino acids. CDR1 SGHNT and CDR2 YYREEE come from the germline V gene (reference sequence). CDR3: CASTPSVGENTEAFF. As DNA, the CDR3 is TGTGCCAGCACCCCCTCGGTCGGGGAGAACACTGAAGCTTTCTTT. Together with reference TRBV5-4 and TRBJ1-1, the CDR3 gives the full variable domain: ETGVTQSPTHLIKTRGQQVTLRCSSQSGHNTVSWYQQALGQGPQFIFQYYREEENGRGNFPPRFSGLQFPNYSSELNVNALELDDSALYLCASTPSVGENTEAFFGQGTRLTVV.

The CDR3 loop reads CASSPPGGRTNTEAFF. Written as DNA, the CDR3 is TGTGCCAGTAGTCCCCCCGGGGGGCGGACGAACACTGAAGCTTTCTTT. This chain joins TRBV19 and TRBJ1-1; possible D gene TRBD1, 6 bases. The germline CDR1 and CDR2 sequences are LNHDA and SQIVND (reference sequence). V was pared by 5 bases and J by 1 base, with 17 bases between. The length of the CDR3 is 16 residues.

The chain couples TRBV2 to TRBJ2-2; D unclear. CDR1 and CDR2 (germline): SNHLY, FYNNEI. Trimming took off 0 bases at V and 4 bases at J, with 18 bases between the two ends. The CDR3 covers 18 residues. The CDR3 sequence: CASSEATDRVTGTGELFF. The CDR3 DNA reads as TGTGCCAGCAGTGAAGCCACTGACCGCGTCACCGGCACCGGGGAGCTGTTTTTT.

V is TRBV7-3 and J is TRBJ2-3; D assignment may be TRBD1 or TRBD2 (5 bases each). Per the germline V gene, CDR1 is SGHTA and CDR2 is FQGTGA. The CDR3 runs 14 residues. Trimming shortened V by 3 bases and J by 3 bases, and 10 bases separated the two germline ends. CDR3 nucleotide sequence: TGTGCCAGCAGCTTGAGGGGTGGGACAGATACGCAGTATTTT. The encoded protein is CASSLRGGTDTQYF.

The chain couples TRBV7-2 to TRBJ2-3, with D perhaps TRBD2 (6 bases). V lost 3 bases to trimming and J lost 4 bases, with 11 bases between them. Germline V gene sequence: CDR1 SGHTA, CDR2 FQGNSA. The CDR3 is 14 amino acids. The CDR3 coding sequence is TGTGCCAGCAGCTTGGCCGGGAGTGCAGATACGCAGTATTTT. Residues: CASSLAGSADTQYF.

The V and J genes are TRBV5-6 and TRBJ2-3; D gene ambiguous. Germline CDR1 reads SGHDT; CDR2 reads YYEEEE. CDR3 length: 15 residues. V was cut by 2 bases and J by 6 bases, with 16 bases left in between. CDR3: CASSLGRIRRDTQYF. The CDR3 coding sequence is TGTGCCAGCAGCTTAGGGCGGATCCGTAGGGATACGCAGTATTTT.

The V and J genes are TRBV6-1 and TRBJ2-1; 10 bases agree with TRBD1. CDR1 is MNHNS, CDR2 SASEGT, per germline. The CDR3 loop spans 14 amino acids. The J segment lost 8 bases and the V segment lost 2 bases, leaving 3 bases of the junction unmatched. The CDR3 DNA is TGTGCCAGCAGTGAACTGGGACAGGGGTATGAGCAGTTCTTC. Its protein product is CASSELGQGYEQFF.

The V gene is TRBV4-1, the J gene TRBJ1-4; D is unclear. V was shortened by 4 bases and J by 3 bases, with 12 bases between the two germline ends. This CDR3 contains 15 residues. In germline, CDR1 is MGHRA, CDR2 YSYEKL. CDR3 in amino acids: CASSRTRASNEKLFF. In DNA, the CDR3 is TGCGCCAGCAGCCGAACCCGGGCCTCTAATGAAAAACTGTTTTTT.

The DNA of the CDR3 is TGTGCCAGCAGGCCTCTAGCGGCCGACTACGAGCAGTACTTC. Encoded protein: CASRPLAADYEQYF. The rearrangement uses TRBV27 and TRBJ2-5; 7 positions agree with TRBD2. The J call may be mistaken, given a closer DNA end match to TRBJ2-7. Germline assignment: CDR1 MNHEY and CDR2 SMNVEV (reference sequence). The CDR3 covers 14 residues.

This sequence joins TRBV7-3 and TRBJ2-3; perhaps TRBD2 as D (6 bases). Trimming shortened V by 5 bases and J by 0 bases, and 15 bases separated the two germline ends. The CDR3 runs to 16 residues. Germline CDR1 and CDR2: SGHTA and FQGTGA. Here the CDR3 reads CASSHTGDASTDTQYF. The CDR3 coding sequence is TGTGCCAGCAGCCACACGGGAGACGCTAGCACAGATACGCAGTATTTT. The entire variable domain, with the rest obtained from reference TRBV7-3 and TRBJ2-3, is as follows: GAGVSQTPSNKVTEKGKYVELRCDPISGHTALYWYRQSLGQGPEFLIYFQGTGAADDSGLPNDRFFAVRPEGSVSTLKIQRTERGDSAVYLCASSHTGDASTDTQYFGPGTRLTVL.

The sample holds one count of this clone. This chain connects TRBV27 to TRBJ2-7; 10 positions agree with TRBD1. After removal of 5 bases from V and 6 bases from J, the junction contained 10 bases not matched to a gene. This CDR3 region has 15 residues. Germline CDR1 MNHEY, CDR2 SMNVEV (reference sequence). DNA of the CDR3: TGTGCCAGCAGTGCCCGACAGGGGGCGACATCCGAGCAGTACTTC. Residues: CASSARQGATSEQYF.

This clone was detected a few times. The J gene is TRBJ2-3, the V gene TRBV7-3; D not certain. CDR1 SGHTA and CDR2 FQGTGA come from the germline V gene. V shed 4 bases and J shed 2 bases, with 7 bases lying between them. The CDR3 runs to 13 residues. This chain's CDR3 is CASSSTYTDTQYF. CDR3 DNA sequence: TGTGCCAGCAGCTCTACCTACACAGATACGCAGTATTTT.